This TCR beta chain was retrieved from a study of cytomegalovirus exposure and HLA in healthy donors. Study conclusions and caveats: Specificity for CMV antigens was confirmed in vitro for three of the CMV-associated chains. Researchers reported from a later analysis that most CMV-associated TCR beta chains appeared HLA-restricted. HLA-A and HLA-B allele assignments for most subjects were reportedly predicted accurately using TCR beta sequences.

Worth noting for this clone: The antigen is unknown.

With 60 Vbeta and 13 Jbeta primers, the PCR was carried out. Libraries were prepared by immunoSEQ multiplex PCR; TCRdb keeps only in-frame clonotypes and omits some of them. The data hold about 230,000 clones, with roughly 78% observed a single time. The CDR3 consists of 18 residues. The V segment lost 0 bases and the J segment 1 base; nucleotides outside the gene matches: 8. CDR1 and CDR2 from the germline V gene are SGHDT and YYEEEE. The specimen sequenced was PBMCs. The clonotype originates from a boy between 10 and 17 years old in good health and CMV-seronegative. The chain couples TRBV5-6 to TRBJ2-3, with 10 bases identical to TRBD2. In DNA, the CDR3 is TGTGCCAGCAGCTTGGGGTTAGCGGGGGGCCAACGCACAGATACGCAGTATTTT. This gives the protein CASSLGLAGGQRTDTQYF. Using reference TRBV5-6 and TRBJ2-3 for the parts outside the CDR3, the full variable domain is DAGVTQSPTHLIKTRGQQVTLRCSPKSGHDTVSWYQQALGQGPQFIFQYYEEEERQRGNFPDRFSGHQFPNYSSELNVNALLLGDSALYLCASSLGLAGGQRTDTQYFGPGTRLTVL.